This T cell receptor beta chain was obtained from a study of T cells in Graves' hyperthyroidism and ophthalmopathy. General study results and limits: The blood repertoire included most of the expanded thyroid clonotypes above 0.001.

This clonotype has a count of ten or more. Antigen specificity is unknown. What was amplified from RNA transcripts were TCR beta CDR3 regions. The TCR CDR3 was amplified in a first-round RT-PCR using the HTBI primer set. TCRdb re-called the multiplex PCR reads through MiXCR, storing one row per CDR3 protein. The table lists about 360,000 distinct CDR3 sequences, about 13% of them singletons. Across 18 months, stable Graves' hyperthyroidism was marked by no progression to ophthalmopathy. Patients were excluded for uncontrolled infection, other autoimmune disease, pregnancy or lactation. Between the trimmed V and J ends, which lost 8 bases and 5 bases, there was a span of 15 bases. This CDR3 is built from 13 residues.

The chain employs TRBV12-3 or TRBV12-4 and TRBJ1-1; D is perhaps TRBD1 (5 bases). The receptor was isolated from a woman aged 18 to 35 with Graves' hyperthyroidism. The material sequenced was blood. CDR3 bases: TGTGCCAGCCTCAGGGTCCCAGGGACTGAAGCTTTCTTT. It specifies CASLRVPGTEAFF.